Listed below are T cell receptor beta chains from one sample, sequenced in a study of cytomegalovirus exposure and HLA in healthy donors. The repertoire was sequenced with immunoSEQ multiplex PCR; TCRdb's copy has only in-frame clones and lacks some. The sample carries some 200,000 clones, about 81% recorded once. Sample: PBMCs. The origin of the receptors is a woman aged 45-59 years in good health and CMV-seropositive. Both conserved end residues are part of each CDR3. Each record gives: D gene, J gene, clone size, V gene, CDR3 protein, CDR3 DNA. D genes are given only for firm matches. Clone size is stated in some rows and not others, as once, few, many or a class when expanded.

TRBD2 | TRBJ2-5 | - | TRBV7-9 | CASSPHGLAGETQYF | TGTGCCAGCAGCCCCCATGGACTAGCGGGGGAGACCCAGTACTTC
- | TRBJ2-2 | once | TRBV19 | CASSLQGSTNTGELFF | TGTGCCAGTAGTCTACAGGGCTCGACGAACACCGGGGAGCTGTTTTTT
TRBD1 | TRBJ1-2 | - | TRBV2 | CASDGRTGVIRGYTF | TGTGCCAGCGATGGTAGGACAGGGGTGATCCGCGGCTACACCTTC
- | TRBJ2-3 | - | TRBV11-3 | CASSVQDTDTQYF | TGTGCCAGTAGCGTACAGGACACAGATACGCAGTATTTT
TRBD1 | TRBJ2-2 | - | TRBV7-2 | CASSPRQGSNTGELFF | TGTGCCAGCAGCCCCCGACAGGGGTCAAACACCGGGGAGCTGTTTTTT
- | TRBJ1-5 | - | TRBV21-1 | CASSKVRTEAYQPQHF | TGTGCCAGCAGCAAAGTCAGGACAGAGGCTTATCAGCCCCAGCATTTT
TRBD2 | TRBJ2-5 | - | TRBV29-1 | CSVTLAGSVGETQYF | TGCAGCGTTACCCTAGCGGGAAGCGTAGGAGAGACCCAGTACTTC
- | TRBJ1-2 | - | TRBV9 | CASSGGSYGYTF | TGTGCCAGCAGCGGAGGTAGCTATGGCTACACCTTC
- | TRBJ2-3 | - | TRBV29-1 | CSVGEGTDTQYF | TGCAGCGTTGGGGAGGGCACAGATACGCAGTATTTT
TRBD1 | TRBJ2-7 | - | TRBV5-4 | CASSLGGQMSSYEQYF | TGTGCCAGCAGCTTGGGGGGACAGATGAGCTCCTACGAGCAGTACTTC
TRBD1 | TRBJ2-2 | - | TRBV5-5 | CASSNPGTGTNTGELFF | TGTGCCAGCAGCAATCCCGGGACAGGGACGAACACCGGGGAGCTGTTTTTT
TRBD1 | TRBJ2-5 | - | TRBV5-1 | CASSSTAGTGETQYF | TGCGCCAGCAGCTCGACGGCCGGGACAGGGGAGACCCAGTACTTC
- | TRBJ1-3 | - | TRBV7-2 | CASSLAPGIGNTIYF | TGTGCCAGCAGCTTAGCTCCAGGGATAGGAAACACCATATATTTT
- | TRBJ2-1 | - | TRBV14 | CASSHRSIQFF | TGTGCCAGCAGCCATCGATCTATACAGTTCTTC
TRBD2 | TRBJ2-3 | - | TRBV7-6 | CASSSKAGVSTDTQYF | TGTGCCAGCAGCTCAAAAGCGGGAGTCAGCACAGATACGCAGTATTTT
TRBD2 | TRBJ2-2 | - | TRBV18 | CASSASGSDTGELFF | TGTGCCAGCTCAGCGAGCGGGAGCGACACCGGGGAGCTGTTTTTT
TRBD2 | TRBJ2-7 | - | TRBV28 | CASGGTTYEQYF | TGTGCCTCCGGGGGGACCACCTACGAGCAGTACTTC
TRBD2 | TRBJ2-1 | - | TRBV28 | CASRGLADYNEQFF | TGTGCCAGCAGGGGACTAGCGGATTACAATGAGCAGTTCTTC
TRBD1 | TRBJ1-2 | - | TRBV6-5 | CASSLGLTGRHGYTF | TGTGCCAGCAGCCTGGGACTGACAGGGAGGCATGGCTACACCTTC
TRBD1 | TRBJ2-1 | once | TRBV5-1 | CASSNGQGQGAREQFF | TGCGCCAGCAGCAATGGTCAGGGACAGGGGGCAAGGGAGCAGTTCTTC
TRBD1 | TRBJ1-2 | - | TRBV14 | CASSQDTPTGAYGYTF | TGTGCCAGCAGCCAAGATACCCCGACAGGGGCCTATGGCTACACCTTC
- | TRBJ2-4 | - | TRBV28 | CASSLPYTVQYF | TGTGCCAGCAGCCTCCCCTATACGGTTCAGTACTTC
TRBD2 | TRBJ2-3 | - | TRBV5-4 | CASSTSGGAKDTQYF | TGTGCCAGCAGCACCAGCGGGGGGGCCAAAGATACGCAGTATTTT
TRBD1 | TRBJ2-2 | - | TRBV7-6 | CASSLATGTGNTGELFF | TGTGCCAGCAGCTTAGCGACCGGGACAGGGAACACCGGGGAGCTGTTTTTT
TRBD2 | TRBJ2-3 | - | TRBV10-3 | CAIKGFEAGKADTQYF | TGTGCCATCAAGGGTTTTGAAGCGGGAAAAGCGGATACGCAGTATTTT
- | TRBJ2-1 | - | TRBV6-5 | CASRRDGSSYNEQFF | TGTGCCAGCAGGAGAGACGGGAGCTCCTACAATGAGCAGTTCTTC